This T cell receptor (beta chain) is from a study of OX40 agonist ivuxolimab in advanced cancers. Across the study: Eligibility rules accepted prior anti-PD-1, anti-PD-L1 or anti-CTLA-4 therapy, and 35% to 40% had some.

The CDR3 is 16 residues long. The V and J ends lost 4 bases and 2 bases respectively, with 16 bases between them. Germline lookup yields CDR1 SGHTA and CDR2 FQGNSA. Some clones are missing from TCRdb's copy, which holds only in-frame ones; the method was immunoSEQ multiplex PCR. The table has tens of thousands of clones, around 80% seen once. This clone was detected a few times. The sequence derives from an adult with an advanced solid tumor such as melanoma, head and neck, liver or kidney cancer. Sequenced here: CD4+ or CD8+ T cells sorted from blood, sampled in a trial of the OX40 agonist ivuxolimab. The chain is built from TRBV7-2 and TRBJ2-3, with D hard to call. Written as DNA, the CDR3 is TGTGCCAGCAGCTCCCTTGGGAACTTTGCCACAGATACGCAGTATTTT. Amino acid sequence: CASSSLGNFATDTQYF.